These 28 T cell receptor beta chains were all obtained from the same sample, sequenced in a study of shared clonotypes between healthy human individuals. Here immunoSEQ multiplex PCR was the method, and the copy in TCRdb shows in-frame clones only, minus some. Counted here are a few million clones, 90% to 95% occurring once; the ten biggest clones make up about 0.39%. The sequenced sample consisted of naive CD4+ T cells from PBMCs. Stated subset: CD45RA+ positively selected. These TCRs come from a young man in good health. Some clones in this sample may be carry-over from other donors' samples.

As for this clone: At the DNA level, this CDR3 is encoded by other sequences in the same sample as well. This chain joins TRBV7-2 and TRBJ2-7; D possibly matches TRBD1 or TRBD2 (5 bases each). CDR3 size: 14 residues. V dropped 3 bases and J dropped 3 bases, with 12 bases sitting between them. CDR1 and CDR2 (germline): SGHTA, FQGNSA. CDR3 nucleotide sequence: TGTGCCAGCAGCTTTAGCTGGGGGAGCTACGAGCAGTACTTC. It codes for CASSFSWGSYEQYF.

The chain joins TRBV28 to TRBJ2-7; TRBD1 aligns across 10 bases. This CDR3 has 15 residues. The germline V gene encodes CDR1 MDHEN and CDR2 SYDVKM. Trimming cost V 6 bases and J 6 bases; bases outside gene matches: 11. The CDR3 region is CASRGAGTGEGEQYF. Here the CDR3 DNA reads TGTGCCAGCAGGGGAGCCGGGACAGGGGAAGGCGAGCAGTACTTC.

The V call is TRBV19, the J call TRBJ1-5, with a possible D match to TRBD1 (5 bases). Germline V lookup: CDR1 LNHDA, CDR2 SQIVND (reference sequence). V was clipped by 3 bases and J by 4 bases, with 16 bases between them. The CDR3 length is 16 residues. The DNA for the CDR3 is TGTGCCAGTAGTATCTGGGACGGGAGGCCTAATCAGCCCCAGCATTTT. It yields the protein CASSIWDGRPNQPQHF.

The chain joins TRBV28 to TRBJ2-7, with D tentatively TRBD2 (5 bases). CDR3 length equals 18 residues. V lost 3 bases and J 1 base, leaving 22 bases between the germline ends. The germline V gene encodes CDR1 MDHEN and CDR2 SYDVKM. CDR3 nucleotides: TGTGCCAGCAGTTTTGGGTTGGGAAAGGCCCCGGGGTCCTACGAGCAGTACTTC. This sequence encodes CASSFGLGKAPGSYEQYF.

This clone came up once. J is TRBJ2-1 and V is TRBV9; 10 bases are shared with TRBD2. V lost 1 base, J lost 5 bases, and 3 bases stayed unmatched. The CDR3 sequence is 15 residues long. CDR1 and CDR2 from the germline V gene are SGDLS and YYNGEE. CDR3 DNA: TGTGCCAGCAGCGTACTCAGCGGGAGGGACAATGAGCAGTTCTTC. It encodes CASSVLSGRDNEQFF.

This clone was counted a single time. This chain connects TRBV7-3 to TRBJ2-3, with D possibly matching TRBD1 (5 bases). The germline V gene has CDR1 SGHTA and CDR2 FQGTGA. The CDR3 runs to 13 residues. V was shortened by 5 bases and J by 5 bases, with 11 bases between the two germline ends. The DNA for the CDR3 is TGTGCCAGCAGCCCCTTAGGGGTAGATACGCAGTATTTT. Translating it yields CASSPLGVDTQYF.

This chain uses TRBV30 with TRBJ2-5, with D tentatively TRBD1 (6 bases). CDR1 and CDR2 (germline): GTSNPN, SVGIG (reference sequence). This CDR3 contains 13 residues. V was cut by 7 bases and J by 1 base, with 13 bases left in between. CDR3 amino acids: CASEGEPQETQYF. Written as DNA, the CDR3 is TGTGCCTCAGAGGGGGAACCCCAAGAGACCCAGTACTTC.

The rearrangement joins TRBV11-3 to TRBJ2-2; D is unclear. This CDR3 spans 13 amino acids. Germline CDR1 reads SGHNT; CDR2 reads YENEEA. V was pared by 3 bases and J by 5 bases, with 7 bases between. In nucleotides, the CDR3 is TGTGCCAGCAGCTTCGCTCGAACCGGGGAGCTGTTTTTT. This codes for CASSFARTGELFF.

The CDR3 here is CASSPGSGLRGTEAFF. In DNA, the CDR3 is TGTGCCAGCAGCCCAGGGTCGGGTTTGAGAGGAACTGAAGCTTTCTTT. This chain joins TRBV9 and TRBJ1-1; D is perhaps TRBD1 (5 bases). V lost 4 bases, J lost 5 bases, and 21 bases lay in between. The CDR3 extends over 16 amino acids. Looked up from germline, CDR1 is SGDLS and CDR2 is YYNGEE.

The J gene is TRBJ2-2, the V gene TRBV30, with D possibly matching TRBD2 (6 bases). The germline V and J ends were trimmed by 5 bases and 2 bases, with 15 bases remaining between them. The CDR3 covers 15 residues. Germline assignment: CDR1 GTSNPN and CDR2 SVGIG (reference sequence). CDR3 sequence reads: CAWARDFGNTGELFF. The CDR3 DNA follows: TGTGCCTGGGCCCGGGACTTCGGTAACACCGGGGAGCTGTTTTTT.

The chain is built from TRBV7-9 and TRBJ2-7, with D perhaps matching TRBD1 (5 bases). Germline CDR1 SEHNR, CDR2 FQNEAQ (reference sequence). Trimming cost V 0 bases and J 5 bases, with 14 bases left between them. The CDR3 totals 15 residues. The CDR3 sequence is CASSLAVQVSHEQYF. CDR3 coding DNA: TGTGCCAGCAGCTTAGCGGTACAGGTCAGCCACGAGCAGTACTTC. Full variable domain (rest looked up from reference TRBV7-9 and TRBJ2-7): DTGVSQNPRHKITKRGQNVTFRCDPISEHNRLYWYRQTLGQGPEFLTYFQNEAQLEKSRLLSDRFSAERPKGSFSTLEIQRTEQGDSAMYLCASSLAVQVSHEQYFGPGTRLTVT.

The V and J genes are TRBV5-1 and TRBJ2-1, with D perhaps matching TRBD2 (5 bases). V shed 4 bases and J shed 3 bases, with 8 bases lying between them. CDR1 is SGHRS and CDR2 is YFSETQ in the germline V gene. The CDR3 sequence is 13 residues long. CDR3 coding DNA: TGCGCCAGCAGCGCCGCGGGCTACAATGAGCAGTTCTTC. The encoded protein is CASSAAGYNEQFF.

The chain combines TRBV28 with TRBJ2-1, with 9 bases fitting TRBD1. Germline assignment: CDR1 MDHEN and CDR2 SYDVKM. The CDR3 is made up of 16 amino acids. V lost 2 bases to trimming and J lost 3 bases; unmatched junction nucleotides: 5. CDR3 DNA sequence: TGTGCCAGCAGTTTACGACAGGGGGGGAGCTACAATGAGCAGTTCTTC. Translation gives CASSLRQGGSYNEQFF.

The chain carries TRBV6-6 and TRBJ2-5; TRBD2 is a possible D gene (6 bases). CDR3 length equals 15 residues. Germline assignment: CDR1 MNHNY and CDR2 SVGAGI (reference sequence). V was cut by 6 bases and J by 5 bases, with 19 bases left in between. The CDR3 sequence: CASSKGGPVDETQYF. CDR3 in DNA: TGTGCCAGCAGCAAAGGAGGGCCGGTTGACGAGACCCAGTACTTC.

A word on this clone: The same CDR3 also results from other DNA sequences found in this sample. CDR3 bases: TGTGCCTGGTCCGGGACAGGGGTTTACGAGCAGTACTTC. Translated, it gives CAWSGTGVYEQYF. The V gene is TRBV30, the J gene TRBJ2-7, with TRBD1 identical over 10 bases. In germline, CDR1 is GTSNPN, CDR2 SVGIG (reference sequence). The CDR3 consists of 13 residues. The trim removed 5 bases at V and 4 bases at J, leaving 5 bases unmatched.

The genes are TRBV29-1 and TRBJ2-5, with a possible D match to TRBD1 (5 bases). V was pared by 4 bases and J by 2 bases, with 17 bases between. The CDR3 is made up of 15 amino acids. Germline V gene data show CDR1 as SQVTM and CDR2 as ANQGSEA. CDR3 coding DNA: TGCAGCGTTGTTACAGGCCTGCATAATCAAGAGACCCAGTACTTC. The encoded protein is CSVVTGLHNQETQYF.

A remark on this clone: Within the sample, other DNA sequences also encode this same CDR3. This chain links TRBV28 with TRBJ1-2, with D tentatively TRBD1 (5 bases). CDR1 is MDHEN and CDR2 is SYDVKM in the germline V gene. The V end was cut by 6 bases, the J end by 5 bases, with 13 bases between. The CDR3 consists of 13 residues. The CDR3 loop is CASSLPGGYGYTF. DNA for the CDR3: TGTGCCAGCAGCCTCCCGGGGGGGTATGGCTACACCTTC.

This clone turned up a few times. The sample carries other DNA sequences with the same CDR3. The chain couples TRBV28 to TRBJ2-7; the D is unclear. Germline-derived CDR1 and CDR2 are MDHEN and SYDVKM. The germline V and J ends were trimmed by 6 bases and 7 bases, with 10 bases remaining between them. The CDR3 extends over 11 amino acids. CDR3 sequence: CASSLMREQYF. The CDR3 nucleotides are TGTGCCAGCAGCTTGATGAGGGAGCAGTACTTC. The whole variable domain, remainder taken from reference TRBV28 and TRBJ2-7, is DVKVTQSSRYLVKRTGEKVFLECVQDMDHENMFWYRQDPGLGLRLIYFSYDVKMKEKGDIPEGYSVSREKKERFSLILESASTNQTSMYLCASSLMREQYFGPGTRLTVT.

The chain is built from TRBV7-3 and TRBJ2-3; 13 bases line up with TRBD2. CDR1 and CDR2 from the germline V gene are SGHTA and FQGTGA. This CDR3 is built from 15 residues. J lost 2 bases, V lost 6 bases, and 2 bases had no gene match. DNA for the CDR3: TGTGCCAGCAGACTAGCGGGAGGGACCACAGATACGCAGTATTTT. Translation gives CASRLAGGTTDTQYF.

The rearrangement uses TRBV9 and TRBJ2-2; no definite D call. Per germline, CDR1 SGDLS and CDR2 YYNGEE. The CDR3 totals 14 residues. Trimming shortened V by 3 bases and J by 3 bases, and 9 bases separated the two germline ends. CDR3 sequence (DNA): TGTGCCAGCAGCGCCCTACTTGACACCGGGGAGCTGTTTTTT. It codes for CASSALLDTGELFF.

The CDR3 protein is CASSPYGLANTGELFF. In DNA, the CDR3 is TGTGCCAGCTCACCCTACGGACTAGCGAACACCGGGGAGCTGTTTTTT. This chain joins TRBV18 and TRBJ2-2; 7 nucleotides agree with TRBD2. The trim removed 3 bases at V and 0 bases at J, leaving 4 bases unmatched. The CDR3 has 16 residues. The germline CDR1 and CDR2 sequences are KGHSH and LQKENI. Combining the CDR3 with reference TRBV18 and TRBJ2-2 gives the whole variable domain NAGVMQNPRHLVRRRGQEARLRCSPMKGHSHVYWYRQLPEEGLKFMVYLQKENIIDESGMPKERFSAEFPKEGPSILRIQQVVRGDSAAYFCASSPYGLANTGELFFGEGSRLTVL.

The V and J genes are TRBV5-1 and TRBJ1-2; D is unclear. This CDR3 has 15 residues. Germline CDR1 is SGHRS and CDR2 is YFSETQ. With 1 base removed from V and 8 bases from J, the gap between germline ends came to 18 bases. Written as DNA, the CDR3 is TGCGCCAGCAGCTTGATGGTGGCAGTTAATGGAGGCTACACCTTC. It is translated as CASSLMVAVNGGYTF.

The V and J genes are TRBV7-8 and TRBJ1-1; 9 positions agree with TRBD1. Germline V CDR1 and CDR2: SGHVS, FQNEAQ. J was trimmed by 1 base and V by 2 bases; bases with no gene match: 14. The CDR3 loop spans 19 amino acids. CDR3 amino acids: CASSLRPRDRVFGNTEAFF. The CDR3 DNA reads as TGTGCCAGCAGCTTACGGCCCAGGGACAGGGTTTTCGGGAACACTGAAGCTTTCTTT.

The chain uses TRBV29-1 and TRBJ2-7; D may be TRBD1 (5 bases). The V end lost 3 bases, the J end lost 6 bases, and 15 bases lay between the germline ends. The CDR3 contains 13 residues. Germline loops: CDR1 SQVTM, CDR2 ANQGSEA. The chain's CDR3 is CSVDPGMTGEQYF. DNA of the CDR3: TGCAGCGTTGATCCAGGGATGACTGGCGAGCAGTACTTC.

The chain couples TRBV11-3 to TRBJ2-2; a possible D gene is TRBD1 (5 bases). Per the germline V gene, CDR1 is SGHNT and CDR2 is YENEEA. The CDR3 loop spans 15 amino acids. V lost 5 bases and J 2 bases, leaving 12 bases between the germline ends. CDR3 in DNA: TGTGCCAGCAGCCCAGGGCTAGGTAACACCGGGGAGCTGTTTTTT. This sequence encodes CASSPGLGNTGELFF.

This chain uses TRBV4-1 with TRBJ2-7; maybe TRBD1 (6 bases). The germline V and J ends were trimmed by 3 bases and 7 bases, with 19 bases remaining between them. Germline-derived CDR1 and CDR2 are MGHRA and YSYEKL. The CDR3 is 15 amino acids. This CDR3 reads CASSHLGQSPGEQYF. DNA of the CDR3: TGCGCCAGCAGCCATCTCGGACAGAGCCCAGGGGAGCAGTACTTC.

Regarding this clone: Distinct nucleotide sequences in the sample also encode this CDR3. The rearrangement joins TRBV18 to TRBJ2-3; 10 bases align to TRBD1. CDR1 and CDR2 from the germline V gene are KGHSH and LQKENI. There are 15 residues in the CDR3. After removal of 3 bases from V and 3 bases from J, the junction contained 3 bases not matched to a gene. CDR3 region: CASSPPGQGTDTQYF. In DNA form, the CDR3 reads TGTGCCAGCTCACCTCCGGGACAGGGGACAGATACGCAGTATTTT.

This clone was detected a few times. Distinct nucleotide sequences in the sample also encode this CDR3. The genes are TRBV7-2 and TRBJ1-1; D is undetermined. This CDR3 is 11 amino acids long. The ends were cut back, 5 bases at V and 3 bases at J, with 4 bases in the middle. Germline values: CDR1 SGHTA, CDR2 FQGNSA. The CDR3 DNA reads as TGTGCCAGCAGCCCTTACACTGAAGCTTTCTTT. This encodes CASSPYTEAFF.